Listed here are 5 T cell receptor beta chains from one sample, sequenced in a study of shared clonotypes between healthy human individuals (TCRdb year 2020). The protocol used for the library was the immunoSEQ multiplex PCR assay. Not all clones reach the TCRdb copy of this immuneACCESS table, which keeps in-frame sequences only. Checked studies attribute under half of the gap to unresolved V genes and leave the rest unexplained. Recorded for this sample are 2,500,000 or so clones; roughly 93% of them occurred a single time. Together, the top ten hold approximately 0.36% of the sample. Sequenced material: naive CD4+ T cells from PBMCs. The sample's cell subset or site label, decoded: CD45RA+ positively selected. The receptors stem from a man aged 18 to 30 in good health. Some clones in this sample may be carry-over from other donors' samples.

In the case of this clone: Other DNA variants within this sample encode the same CDR3. The chain is built from TRBV5-1 and TRBJ1-5; D is perhaps TRBD1 (6 bases). This CDR3 spans 15 amino acids. Germline V gene lookup returns CDR1 SGHRS and CDR2 YFSETQ. V shed 0 bases and J shed 2 bases, with 9 bases lying between them. In DNA, the CDR3 is TGCGCCAGCAGCTTGGAGGGGGATGGCAATCAGCCCCAGCATTTT. Translating gives CASSLEGDGNQPQHF.

The rearrangement links TRBV27 to TRBJ2-7; D perhaps matches TRBD2 (5 bases). The V gene lost 5 bases and the J gene lost 3 bases, with 14 bases spanning the gap. In germline, CDR1 is MNHEY, CDR2 SMNVEV (reference sequence). This CDR3 has 14 amino acids. The CDR3 here is CASSPLGVRYEQYF. The CDR3 nucleotides are TGTGCCAGCAGTCCACTGGGAGTACGCTACGAGCAGTACTTC.

The rearrangement links TRBV7-9 to TRBJ2-2, with 12 bases aligning to TRBD1. This CDR3 spans 16 amino acids. V lost 4 bases and J lost 1; bases outside the gene matches: 1. Germline CDR1 is SEHNR and CDR2 is FQNEAQ (reference sequence). The CDR3 DNA reads TGTGCCAGCAGCTGGGACAGGGGGCGGAACACCGGGGAGCTGTTTTTT. Amino acid sequence: CASSWDRGRNTGELFF. Looking up the rest from reference TRBV7-9 and TRBJ2-2 gives the full variable domain: DTGVSQNPRHKITKRGQNVTFRCDPISEHNRLYWYRQTLGQGPEFLTYFQNEAQLEKSRLLSDRFSAERPKGSFSTLEIQRTEQGDSAMYLCASSWDRGRNTGELFFGEGSRLTVL.

The CDR3 nucleotides read TGTGCCAGCAGCTTCGGAATAGCGGGAACGTACGAGCAGTACTTC. Protein sequence: CASSFGIAGTYEQYF. This rearrangement joins TRBV5-4 to TRBJ2-7; 8 bases are a match to TRBD2. Germline V gives CDR1 SGHNT, CDR2 YYREEE (reference sequence). J was trimmed by 4 bases and V by 2 bases; bases with no gene match: 8. There are 15 residues in the CDR3.

V is TRBV5-3 and J is TRBJ2-1; D gene ambiguous. TRBV5-3 is given ORF status, its function remaining uncertain. V lost 4 bases to trimming and J lost 8 bases, with 16 bases between them. The CDR3 is made up of 14 amino acids. In nucleotides, the CDR3 is TGTGCCAGAAGCCTTTGCCGGGTAGAGGATGAGCAGTTCTTC. Residues: CARSLCRVEDEQFF.